The 32 T cell receptor beta chains reported below all come from one sample, sequenced in a study of T-cell reconstitution after alpha-beta-depleted transplantation in children. The TCRbeta library incorporated unique molecular identifiers. In TCRdb, the PCR reads were re-called with MiXCR into one record per CDR3 protein. The sample consists of 90,000 to 130,000 distinct CDR3 sequences, 5% to 7% of them appearing once. Sequencing was performed on PBMCs, mostly from graft donor cells, taken 360 days after TCRalphabeta/CD19-depleted stem cell transplant. The receptors originated from a male patient under 10 years old who had a stem cell transplant for acute lymphoblastic leukemia, so the T cells may come from the graft donor.

This clonotype was observed many times. The gene calls are TRBV7-9 and TRBJ2-1; 7 positions agree with TRBD1. V dropped 2 bases and J dropped 5; count of bases not matched to a gene: 15. The CDR3 sequence is 18 residues long. Germline V gene lookup returns CDR1 SEHNR and CDR2 FQNEAQ (reference sequence). CDR3 nucleotide sequence: TGTGCCAGCAGCTTAACACAGGGGTTAGGGACAAGGGACAATGAGCAGTTCTTC. Translating gives CASSLTQGLGTRDNEQFF.

This clonotype was found many times. This chain connects TRBV4-2 to TRBJ1-1; no reliable D call. This CDR3 region has 14 residues. V lost 3 bases and J lost 7, with 15 bases in between. Germline CDR1 reads LGHNA; CDR2 reads YNFKEQ. In DNA form, the CDR3 reads TGTGCCAGCAGCCATCCCACAAGGACCCTTGAAGCTTTCTTT. This translates into CASSHPTRTLEAFF.

This clonotype showed up just a few times. The chain carries TRBV7-8 and TRBJ2-2, with D unclear. With 2 bases removed from V and 4 bases from J, the gap between germline ends came to 11 bases. Per germline, CDR1 SGHVS and CDR2 FQNEAQ. The CDR3 has 15 residues. This CDR3 is CASSLFRSSTGELFF. The CDR3 region has the DNA TGTGCCAGCAGCTTATTTCGGTCCTCCACCGGGGAGCTGTTTTTT.

This clonotype came up many times. The chain joins TRBV6-2 or TRBV6-3 to TRBJ2-1, with D perhaps matching TRBD2 (5 bases). Germline assignment: CDR1 MNHEY and CDR2 SVGEGT. V shed 2 bases and J shed 8 bases, with 13 bases lying between them. This CDR3 has 14 residues. The CDR3 DNA is TGTGCCAGCAGTTACGTTTCTAGCTCCGATGAGCAGTTCTTC. Residues: CASSYVSSSDEQFF.

This clonotype was recorded many times. The CDR3 nucleotides are TGTGCCATCAGTGAGGAAAGCGGGGGCTACGAGCAGTACTTC. The encoded protein is CAISEESGGYEQYF. The rearrangement uses TRBV10-3 and TRBJ2-7, with 8 bases lining up with TRBD2. This CDR3 comprises 14 residues. The ends lost 2 bases at V and 3 bases at J; junction bases unmatched: 3. Germline-derived CDR1 and CDR2 are ENHRY and SYGVKD.

This clonotype occurred a few times. The chain is built from TRBV4-3 and TRBJ2-1, with 9 positions matching TRBD2. Germline-derived CDR1 and CDR2 are LGHNA and YSLEER. V lost 0 bases and J lost 1; bases outside the gene matches: 1. CDR3 length: 16 residues. The CDR3 DNA reads as TGCGCCAGCAGCCAAGACAGCGGGGGGTCCTACAATGAGCAGTTCTTC. This gives the protein CASSQDSGGSYNEQFF.

This clonotype was picked up many times. This rearrangement joins TRBV20-1 to TRBJ2-7, with TRBD1 matching over 7 bases. The germline gives CDR1 DFQATT, CDR2 SNEGSKA (reference sequence). The CDR3 extends over 13 amino acids. V was clipped by 6 bases and J by 0 bases; unmatched bases: 5. The CDR3 DNA reads TGCAGTGCATTGACAGGGCACTCCTACGAGCAGTACTTC. It codes for CSALTGHSYEQYF.

There are a few counts of this clonotype. The genes are TRBV4-3 and TRBJ1-1; the D gene is possibly TRBD1 (6 bases). This CDR3 is built from 13 residues. Germline CDR1 and CDR2: LGHNA and YSLEER. Trimming removed 3 bases from V and 6 bases from J, with 11 bases in between. CDR3 sequence reads: CASSHGTQAEAFF. In DNA, the CDR3 is TGCGCCAGCAGCCACGGGACACAAGCTGAAGCTTTCTTT.

The chain combines TRBV27 with TRBJ2-7; tentative D call: TRBD1 (6 bases). The CDR3 is made up of 13 amino acids. Germline V gene lookup returns CDR1 MNHEY and CDR2 SMNVEV (reference sequence). V was cut by 3 bases and J by 3 bases, with 9 bases left in between. The CDR3 protein is CASSFGQLYEQYF. The CDR3 nucleotides are TGTGCCAGCAGTTTCGGACAGCTCTACGAGCAGTACTTC.

This clonotype appeared a few times. The chain recombines TRBV4-3 with TRBJ2-7, with TRBD1 matching over 9 bases. The J segment lost 0 bases and the V segment lost 2 bases, leaving 8 bases of the junction unmatched. The germline V gene encodes CDR1 LGHNA and CDR2 YSLEER. CDR3 length: 17 amino acids. CDR3 sequence: CASSQSVGTGSSYEQYF. For the CDR3, the DNA is TGCGCCAGCAGCCAATCCGTTGGGACAGGGAGCTCCTACGAGCAGTACTTC.

This clonotype was observed many times. CDR3 sequence: CSARPGLAGVSYNEQFF. The CDR3 DNA follows: TGCAGTGCCCGCCCGGGACTAGCGGGGGTCTCCTACAATGAGCAGTTCTTC. The chain combines TRBV20-1 with TRBJ2-1; 14 bases map to TRBD2. V lost 6 bases to trimming and J lost 0 bases; unmatched junction nucleotides: 7. Germline V CDR1 and CDR2: DFQATT, SNEGSKA (reference sequence). This CDR3 has 17 amino acids.

This clonotype was seen many times. The chain employs TRBV12-3 or TRBV12-4 and TRBJ1-1; 7 bases agree with TRBD1. The CDR3 runs to 12 residues. The junction had 4 bases not matched to a gene; V was cut back by 5 bases and J by 7 bases. The CDR3 region has the DNA TGTGCCAGCAGTCAAACAGGGGATGAAGCTTTCTTT. It yields the protein CASSQTGDEAFF.

In its sample, this clonotype was seen many times. J is TRBJ1-1 and V is TRBV7-2; no clear D. The CDR3 runs 16 residues. Per the germline V gene, CDR1 is SGHTA and CDR2 is FQGNSA. V dropped 5 bases and J dropped 2 bases, with 18 bases sitting between them. CDR3 DNA: TGTGCCAGCAGCGCCTACGGGGATGGGGTTAACACTGAAGCTTTCTTT. As protein: CASSAYGDGVNTEAFF.

The chain employs TRBV7-3 and TRBJ2-5, with a weak D call TRBD2 (6 bases). This CDR3 is 14 amino acids long. In germline, CDR1 is SGHTA, CDR2 FQGTGA. V lost 5 bases, J lost 3 bases, and 13 bases lay in between. Here the CDR3 reads CASSALGGKETQYF. CDR3 sequence (DNA): TGTGCCAGCAGCGCATTAGGAGGGAAAGAGACCCAGTACTTC.

The V gene is TRBV5-4, the J gene TRBJ2-7; D possibly corresponds to TRBD1 (5 bases). V was clipped by 3 bases and J by 0 bases, with 10 bases between them. Germline lookup yields CDR1 SGHNT and CDR2 YYREEE (reference sequence). This CDR3 is built from 14 residues. CDR3 nucleotide sequence: TGTGCCAGCAGCTCGCAGGGATTCTCCTACGAGCAGTACTTC. Amino acid sequence: CASSSQGFSYEQYF. Full variable domain (remainder filled in from reference TRBV5-4 and TRBJ2-7): ETGVTQSPTHLIKTRGQQVTLRCSSQSGHNTVSWYQQALGQGPQFIFQYYREEENGRGNFPPRFSGLQFPNYSSELNVNALELDDSALYLCASSSQGFSYEQYFGPGTRLTVT.

In its sample, this clonotype was seen many times. This chain uses TRBV11-2 with TRBJ2-7, with TRBD1 identical over 8 bases. Germline V CDR1 and CDR2: SGHAT, FQNNGV. The V gene end was trimmed by 9 bases and the J gene end by 1 base; junction bases not matched to a gene: 8. The CDR3 totals 14 residues. CDR3 coding DNA: TGTGCCAGTTCCGGGACAGGAATGTCCTACGAGCAGTACTTC. This sequence encodes CASSGTGMSYEQYF. The variable domain in full, completed from reference TRBV11-2 and TRBJ2-7, reads EAGVAQSPRYKIIEKRQSVAFWCNPISGHATLYWYQQILGQGPKLLIQFQNNGVVDDSQLPKDRFSAERLKGVDSTLKIQPAKLEDSAVYLCASSGTGMSYEQYFGPGTRLTVT.

Many counts were recorded for this clonotype. CDR3 protein: CASSLPGLGNEQFF. As DNA, the CDR3 is TGTGCCAGCAGTTTACCGGGCCTGGGGAATGAGCAGTTCTTC. V and J are TRBV27 and TRBJ2-1, with D unresolved. Germline CDR1 MNHEY, CDR2 SMNVEV (reference sequence). Trimming removed 2 bases from V and 7 bases from J, with 12 bases in between. This CDR3 is built from 14 residues.

This clonotype was observed a handful of times. The chain uses TRBV7-8 and TRBJ2-7; 9 bases align to TRBD1. CDR3 length equals 13 residues. With V trimmed by 5 bases and J by 5 bases, 4 bases remained unmatched. Per the germline V gene, CDR1 is SGHVS and CDR2 is FQNEAQ. CDR3 bases: TGTGCCAGCAGCCCGCGGACAGGGGACGAGCAGTACTTC. Translated, it gives CASSPRTGDEQYF. The full variable domain, with the rest looked up from reference TRBV7-8 and TRBJ2-7, is GAGVSQSPRYKVAKRGQDVALRCDPISGHVSLFWYQQALGQGPEFLTYFQNEAQLDKSGLPSDRFFAERPEGSVSTLKIQRTQQEDSAVYLCASSPRTGDEQYFGPGTRLTVT.

This clonotype showed up many times. The V and J genes are TRBV5-1 and TRBJ2-7; maybe TRBD2 (6 bases). Germline assignment: CDR1 SGHRS and CDR2 YFSETQ. The V gene lost 5 bases and the J gene lost 1 base, with 10 bases spanning the gap. The CDR3 consists of 13 residues. CDR3 coding DNA: TGCGCCAGCAGTTTACGGGAGTCCTACGAGCAGTACTTC. It specifies CASSLRESYEQYF.

The chain is built from TRBV27 and TRBJ2-1; 10 bases map to TRBD2. The germline CDR1 and CDR2 sequences are MNHEY and SMNVEV (reference sequence). Unmatched junction bases numbered 0, after V lost 0 bases and J lost 7 bases. This CDR3 comprises 14 residues. For the CDR3, the DNA is TGTGCCAGCAGTTTATCACTAGCGGGGAATGAGCAGTTCTTC. Translating gives CASSLSLAGNEQFF.

This clonotype was recorded at least ten times. V is TRBV7-6 and J is TRBJ2-1, with TRBD2 identical over 9 bases. From germline, CDR1 is SGHVS and CDR2 FNYEAQ. The CDR3 is 17 residues long. V was clipped by 4 bases and J by 4 bases; unmatched bases: 11. DNA for the CDR3: TGTGCCAGCAGCTGGCTAGCGGGGAATAGGGGATACAATGAGCAGTTCTTC. Protein: CASSWLAGNRGYNEQFF.

This clonotype showed up many times. This chain uses TRBV28 with TRBJ2-1; D unresolved. This CDR3 is built from 11 residues. V lost 11 bases and J lost 9, with 14 bases in between. The germline CDR1 and CDR2 sequences are MDHEN and SYDVKM. The CDR3: CAVGRSIEQFF. CDR3 nucleotides: TGTGCCGTAGGACGTAGCATTGAGCAGTTCTTC.

There are a few counts of this clonotype. The chain couples TRBV7-9 to TRBJ1-4; no firm D call. The V and J ends lost 5 bases and 1 base respectively, with 14 bases between them. The CDR3 consists of 16 residues. Per germline, CDR1 SEHNR and CDR2 FQNEAQ (reference sequence). The CDR3 sequence is CASSNPTTGTNEKLFF. Here the CDR3 DNA reads TGTGCCAGCAGCAACCCGACGACGGGAACTAATGAAAAACTGTTTTTT.

This clonotype was found many times. The V and J genes are TRBV4-3 and TRBJ2-7; no definite D call. Germline V gene lookup returns CDR1 LGHNA and CDR2 YSLEER. The CDR3 is made up of 18 amino acids. V shed 0 bases and J shed 2 bases, with 20 bases lying between them. The chain's CDR3 is CASSQDGSLGAPTYEQYF. The CDR3 bases are TGCGCCAGCAGCCAAGATGGGTCACTCGGAGCCCCGACCTACGAGCAGTACTTC.

The CDR3, as DNA: TGTGCCAGCAGCTTCGGGGGCCCCCCCTACGAGCAGTACTTC. Translated, it gives CASSFGGPPYEQYF. The gene calls are TRBV27 and TRBJ2-7; either TRBD1 or TRBD2 may fit D (6 bases each). CDR3 size: 14 residues. In germline, CDR1 is MNHEY, CDR2 SMNVEV (reference sequence). V lost 6 bases, J lost 2 bases, and 14 bases lay in between.

This clonotype was recorded at least ten times. This rearrangement joins TRBV24-1 to TRBJ1-2; TRBD1 aligns across 9 bases. This CDR3 is 16 amino acids long. Per germline, CDR1 KGHDR and CDR2 SFDVKD. V gave up 2 bases and J gave up 3 bases; unmatched junction bases: 6. Here the CDR3 reads CATSDSITGGDYGYTF. The CDR3 nucleotides read TGTGCCACCAGTGATTCGATTACAGGGGGCGACTATGGCTACACCTTC.

This clonotype was picked up a small number of times. The V and J genes are TRBV7-2 and TRBJ2-7, with 10 bases identical to TRBD2. CDR3 length: 16 residues. Looked up from germline, CDR1 is SGHTA and CDR2 is FQGNSA. Trimming removed 5 bases from V and 7 bases from J; junction bases left unmatched: 14. The CDR3 spells CASSPPSSGGPGEQYF. CDR3 nucleotides: TGTGCCAGCAGCCCCCCCAGTAGCGGGGGGCCGGGGGAGCAGTACTTC.

This clonotype was seen ten or more times. The CDR3 DNA sequence: TGTGCCAGCTCCCGGACAGGATTTACGGGAGATACTGAGCAGTTCTTC. Translation gives CASSRTGFTGDTEQFF. The rearrangement links TRBV2 to TRBJ2-1, with D maybe TRBD1 (7 bases). The V gene's germline CDR1 is SNHLY and CDR2 FYNNEI. CDR3 length: 16 residues. The germline V and J ends were trimmed by 8 bases and 9 bases, with 26 bases remaining between them. The full variable domain, its missing parts supplied by reference TRBV2 and TRBJ2-1, is EPEVTQTPSHQVTQMGQEVILRCVPISNHLYFYWYRQILGQKVEFLVSFYNNEISEKSEIFDDQFSVERPDGSNFTLKIRSTKLEDSAMYFCASSRTGFTGDTEQFFGPGTRLTVL.

This CDR3 is CSAPNGRKETQYF. The CDR3 bases are TGCAGTGCCCCTAACGGGAGAAAAGAGACCCAGTACTTC. The chain carries TRBV20-1 and TRBJ2-5, with D maybe TRBD2 (6 bases). The germline gives CDR1 DFQATT, CDR2 SNEGSKA (reference sequence). Trimming removed 6 bases from V and 3 bases from J, with 14 bases in between. This CDR3 is 13 amino acids long.

In its sample, this clonotype was seen a few times. The chain uses TRBV7-9 and TRBJ2-7; 7 bases align to TRBD1. Trimming cost V 4 bases and J 0 bases; bases outside gene matches: 3. Germline CDR1 reads SEHNR; CDR2 reads FQNEAQ (reference sequence). The CDR3 contains 14 residues. The CDR3 coding sequence is TGTGCCAGCAGCTCCAGGGGGAGCTCCTACGAGCAGTACTTC. It is translated as CASSSRGSSYEQYF.

This clonotype was seen at least ten times. Germline is not matched at one junction end, which may reflect a read error. The CDR3 region is CASSFPDSQETQYF. The CDR3, as DNA: TGTGCTAGCAGCTTCCCGGACAGCCAAGAGACCCAGTACTTC. The chain employs TRBV7-7 and TRBJ2-5, with D tentatively TRBD1 (6 bases). Germline V gene sequence: CDR1 SSHAT, CDR2 FNYEAQ (reference sequence). The CDR3 sequence is 14 residues long.

This clonotype was observed at least ten times. V usage is TRBV7-6 and J usage is TRBJ2-7, with D perhaps matching TRBD1 or TRBD2 (5 bases each). The CDR3 runs to 14 residues. The V end was cut by 5 bases, the J end by 3 bases, with 14 bases between. Germline V lookup: CDR1 SGHVS, CDR2 FNYEAQ. CDR3: CASSGRDGSYEQYF. For the CDR3, the DNA is TGTGCCAGCAGCGGCCGGGACGGAAGCTACGAGCAGTACTTC.